This paragraph reports one T cell receptor beta chain. The antigen is not known. 60 Vbeta and 13 Jbeta primers were used in PCR. Here immunoSEQ multiplex PCR was the method, and the copy in TCRdb shows in-frame clones only, minus some. The sample data list some 67,000 clones. Trimming took 6 bases from V and 2 from J; bases not matched to a gene: 5. Germline values: CDR1 SNHLY, CDR2 FYNNEI. The CDR3 covers 15 residues. This specimen comes from a study of cytomegalovirus exposure and HLA in healthy donors. Findings and caveats of the study: TCR beta sequences numbering more than 15,000 were associated with HLA alleles at 0.05 false discovery rate in a later analysis.

Sequencing was carried out using PBMCs. The clonotype was recovered from a young woman in good health and CMV-seronegative. The chain couples TRBV2 to TRBJ1-5; 9 positions agree with TRBD1. In nucleotides, the CDR3 is TGTGCCAGCAGCGGGACAGGGAAAGGCAATCAGCCCCAGCATTTT. As protein: CASSGTGKGNQPQHF.